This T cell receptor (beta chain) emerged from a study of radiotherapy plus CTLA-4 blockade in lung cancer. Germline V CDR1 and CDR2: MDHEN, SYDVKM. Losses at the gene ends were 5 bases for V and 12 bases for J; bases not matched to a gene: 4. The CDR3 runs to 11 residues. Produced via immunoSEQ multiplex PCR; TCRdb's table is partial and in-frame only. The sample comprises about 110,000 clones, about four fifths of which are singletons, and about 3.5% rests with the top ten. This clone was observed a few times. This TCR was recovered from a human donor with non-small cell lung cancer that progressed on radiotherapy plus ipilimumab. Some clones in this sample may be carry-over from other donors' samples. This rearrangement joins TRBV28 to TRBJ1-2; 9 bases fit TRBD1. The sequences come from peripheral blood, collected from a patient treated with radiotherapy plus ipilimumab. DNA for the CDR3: TGTGCCAGCAGTCTACAGGGGGCGAACACCTTC. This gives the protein CASSLQGANTF.